This TCR beta chain was found in a study of T-cell memory formation after mild COVID-19. Study-wide findings and caveats: Pre-infection memory held some responding clones, suggesting pre-existing cross-reactive T cells responded. CD4+ bias marked clones expanding day 15 to 37, unlike balanced contracting clones.

Concerning this clonotype itself: The antigen is not known.

V was cut by 6 bases and J by 3 bases, with 11 bases left in between. The CDR3 length is 13 residues. TCRdb passed the 5' RACE reads through MiXCR, listing each CDR3 protein once. The data show just over 350,000 distinct CDR3 sequences, with 14% seen just once and less than 25% held by the top ten. J is TRBJ1-2 and V is TRBV12-3 or TRBV12-4; TRBD1 is a possible D gene (6 bases). The sample was PBMCs or a T cell subset sorted from them (not recorded which). This receptor was identified in a man younger than 35 who had mild COVID-19 (a few samples of this study predate the infection). Cell type and time point are not known. The CDR3 nucleotides read TGTGCCAGCAGGAACAGGGCAGACTATGGCTACACCTTC. Encoded protein: CASRNRADYGYTF.